This T cell receptor beta chain was sequenced during a study of blood T cell repertoires in COVID-19. Of note for this clone: This sample also contains other DNA sequences that code for the same CDR3.

Participant ages covered about 18 to 89 years across 24 US areas. From germline, CDR1 is SGDLS and CDR2 YYNGEE. The V and J ends lost 2 bases and 3 bases, in that order; junction bases with no gene match: 1. The CDR3 length is 15 residues. Per the study methods: Scientists estimated how many nucleated cells there were by amplifying reference gene primers. The assay was immunoSEQ multiplex PCR, and TCRdb's table has in-frame clones only and misses some. V and J calls and clone size come straight from that table; D and trimming were deduced from the DNA. The table lists around 200,000 clones, around 89% of them singletons, with 0.95% to 1.5% in the top ten.

V gene TRBV9 combines with J gene TRBJ2-7; 14 positions match TRBD2. This TCR derives from a man in his thirties or forties who had recovered from COVID-19. The sample consisted of PBMCs or T cells enriched from blood (not recorded which). CDR3 in amino acids: CASSVGTSGGYEQYF. The CDR3 coding sequence is TGTGCCAGCAGCGTCGGGACTAGCGGGGGCTACGAGCAGTACTTC.